Below, 20 T cell receptor beta chains from the same sample are listed, as sequenced in a study of cytomegalovirus exposure and HLA in healthy donors. PCR was performed using 60 Vbeta and 13 Jbeta primers. Method: immunoSEQ multiplex PCR; TCRdb's copy keeps in-frame clones and lacks some. Among roughly 36,000 clones listed, roughly 78% were seen once. The material sequenced was PBMCs. These receptors came from a male donor in good health and CMV-seronegative.

The gene calls are TRBV2 and TRBJ1-4, with D perhaps TRBD1 (5 bases). This CDR3 region has 17 residues. V lost 0 bases, J lost 8 bases, and 19 bases lay in between. The germline CDR1 and CDR2 sequences are SNHLY and FYNNEI. The CDR3 DNA sequence: TGTGCCAGCAGTGAAGCGCCGTCGAAGGGGCTCGGGGAAAAACTGTTTTTT. This codes for CASSEAPSKGLGEKLFF.

The chain is built from TRBV28 and TRBJ2-7, with D unresolved. Looked up from germline, CDR1 is MDHEN and CDR2 is SYDVKM. This CDR3 is built from 14 residues. Trimming stripped 7 bases from V and 1 base from J, with 14 bases between. CDR3 region: CASNPPESSYEQYF. In nucleotides, the CDR3 is TGTGCCAGCAATCCCCCCGAGTCTTCCTACGAGCAGTACTTC.

This sequence joins TRBV30 and TRBJ1-2, with 11 bases fitting TRBD1. Germline V CDR1 and CDR2: GTSNPN, SVGIG (reference sequence). The V and J ends lost 0 bases and 4 bases, in that order; junction bases with no gene match: 7. The CDR3 has 16 residues. The CDR3: CAWSVRPGQGAYGYTF. The CDR3, as DNA: TGTGCCTGGAGTGTACGTCCCGGACAGGGGGCCTATGGCTACACCTTC.

This clone was observed a handful of times. The chain recombines TRBV2 with TRBJ1-2; no definite D call. V lost 8 bases and J 0 bases, leaving 10 bases between the germline ends. Germline V gene data show CDR1 as SNHLY and CDR2 as FYNNEI. The CDR3 extends over 13 amino acids. The CDR3 sequence is CASRLGANYGYTF. In DNA, the CDR3 is TGTGCCAGCCGGTTGGGAGCTAACTATGGCTACACCTTC.

J is TRBJ2-5 and V is TRBV5-6; D call uncertain. The CDR3 is made up of 13 amino acids. Germline values: CDR1 SGHDT, CDR2 YYEEEE. V dropped 4 bases and J dropped 5 bases, with 12 bases sitting between them. In DNA, the CDR3 is TGTGCCAGCAGCCCAGGTGGCGTCGAGACCCAGTACTTC. As protein: CASSPGGVETQYF.

The CDR3 DNA sequence: TGTGCCAGCAGTTTATTTGCAGGGATCACAGATACGCAGTATTTT. This translates into CASSLFAGITDTQYF. The chain links TRBV27 to TRBJ2-3; a possible D gene is TRBD1 (5 bases). Per germline, CDR1 MNHEY and CDR2 SMNVEV (reference sequence). Trimming shortened V by 1 base and J by 2 bases, and 10 bases separated the two germline ends. The CDR3 totals 15 residues.

The chain couples TRBV28 to TRBJ1-2; 11 positions match TRBD1. The CDR3 has 14 amino acids. J lost 7 bases, V lost 4 bases, and 5 bases had no gene match. Germline CDR1 is MDHEN and CDR2 is SYDVKM. The CDR3 region is CASSSGQGAGGYTF. CDR3 bases: TGTGCCAGCAGTTCAGGACAGGGGGCGGGTGGCTACACCTTC.

J is TRBJ2-2 and V is TRBV18, with TRBD2 as a possible D gene (6 bases). The CDR3 has 15 amino acids. V lost 1 base to trimming and J lost 5 bases, with 11 bases between them. From germline, CDR1 is KGHSH and CDR2 LQKENI. Here the CDR3 DNA reads TGTGCCAGCTCACCACGCCGGGCGGGAACCGGGGAGCTGTTTTTT. Residues: CASSPRRAGTGELFF.

V gene TRBV19 combines with J gene TRBJ1-5; D is unclear. The CDR3 has 15 residues. V shed 5 bases and J shed 2 bases, with 13 bases lying between them. CDR1 and CDR2 (germline): LNHDA, SQIVND (reference sequence). The CDR3 region is CASSVLWGGNQPQHF. Written as DNA, the CDR3 is TGTGCCAGTAGTGTCCTCTGGGGAGGCAATCAGCCCCAGCATTTT.

The V call is TRBV5-1, the J call TRBJ1-5, with D possibly being TRBD1 (5 bases). V was cut by 0 bases and J by 3 bases, with 10 bases left in between. This CDR3 has 15 residues. CDR1 is SGHRS and CDR2 is YFSETQ in the germline V gene. The DNA for the CDR3 is TGCGCCAGCAGCTTGGCCGGACAATACAATCAGCCCCAGCATTTT. This gives the protein CASSLAGQYNQPQHF. The entire variable domain, with the rest obtained from reference TRBV5-1 and TRBJ1-5, is as follows: KAGVTQTPRYLIKTRGQQVTLSCSPISGHRSVSWYQQTPGQGLQFLFEYFSETQRNKGNFPGRFSGRQFSNSRSEMNVSTLELGDSALYLCASSLAGQYNQPQHFGDGTRLSIL.

The V call is TRBV6-1, the J call TRBJ2-3; D might be TRBD1 (6 bases). V was shortened by 7 bases and J by 3 bases, with 14 bases between the two germline ends. The germline V gene has CDR1 MNHNS and CDR2 SASEGT. The CDR3 is made up of 14 amino acids. In nucleotides, the CDR3 is TGTGCCAGCACCCAGGGGCCGGGGACAGATACGCAGTATTTT. This encodes CASTQGPGTDTQYF.

The chain recombines TRBV30 with TRBJ2-1, with TRBD2 identical over 7 bases. With 4 bases clipped from V and 10 bases from J, the junction kept 7 bases outside the gene matches. This CDR3 spans 12 amino acids. The V gene's germline CDR1 is GTSNPN and CDR2 SVGIG (reference sequence). The CDR3 reads CAWNPAGEEQFF. The CDR3 nucleotides read TGTGCCTGGAATCCCGCGGGAGAGGAGCAGTTCTTC.

CDR3 DNA: TGTGCCAGCAGCCCGCCTGGGGAGGCGGCAGATACGCAGTATTTT. It translates to CASSPPGEAADTQYF. The genes are TRBV9 and TRBJ2-3; tentative D call: TRBD2 (6 bases). Trimming shortened V by 4 bases and J by 4 bases, and 16 bases separated the two germline ends. Germline values: CDR1 SGDLS, CDR2 YYNGEE. The CDR3 has 15 amino acids. The whole variable domain, remainder taken from reference TRBV9 and TRBJ2-3, is DSGVTQTPKHLITATGQRVTLRCSPRSGDLSVYWYQQSLDQGLQFLIQYYNGEERAKGNILERFSAQQFPDLHSELNLSSLELGDSALYFCASSPPGEAADTQYFGPGTRLTVL.

V gene TRBV4-1 combines with J gene TRBJ2-7; 10 bases map to TRBD2. The CDR3 runs to 19 residues. Trimming took 4 bases from V and 2 from J; bases not matched to a gene: 17. Germline V gene sequence: CDR1 MGHRA, CDR2 YSYEKL. The CDR3: CASSPYGRTGLAATYEQYF. In DNA, the CDR3 is TGCGCCAGCAGCCCCTACGGCCGAACCGGACTAGCGGCCACCTACGAGCAGTACTTC.

J is TRBJ2-1 and V is TRBV27, with 10 bases that match TRBD2. V was clipped by 3 bases and J by 8 bases; unmatched bases: 4. CDR1 MNHEY and CDR2 SMNVEV come from the germline V gene (reference sequence). The CDR3 contains 14 residues. This CDR3 reads CASSFSSGGYEQFF. The CDR3 region has the DNA TGTGCCAGCAGTTTCTCTAGCGGGGGTTATGAGCAGTTCTTC.

The genes are TRBV9 and TRBJ1-6, with TRBD1 matching 7 bases. Germline V CDR1 and CDR2: SGDLS, YYNGEE. V lost 7 bases, J lost 3 bases, and 4 bases stayed unmatched. The CDR3 spans 14 residues. The CDR3 is CASAGDSYNSPLHF. In nucleotides, the CDR3 is TGTGCCAGCGCTGGGGACAGCTATAATTCACCCCTCCACTTT.

The chain couples TRBV18 to TRBJ1-2; D gene ambiguous. The CDR3 has 14 residues. The V and J ends lost 2 bases and 0 bases respectively, with 7 bases between them. CDR1 is KGHSH, CDR2 LQKENI, per germline. Written as DNA, the CDR3 is TGTGCCAGCTCACCAATGGTAGCTAACTATGGCTACACCTTC. It codes for CASSPMVANYGYTF.

This rearrangement joins TRBV9 to TRBJ1-1, with D unresolved. V was trimmed by 4 bases and J by 4 bases, leaving 14 bases between them. This CDR3 comprises 14 residues. Germline V CDR1 and CDR2: SGDLS, YYNGEE. CDR3 region: CASSPSGGSTEAFF. In DNA, the CDR3 is TGTGCCAGCAGCCCGTCGGGTGGGAGCACTGAAGCTTTCTTT.

The V call is TRBV19, the J call TRBJ1-1, with a weak D call TRBD1 (5 bases). From germline, CDR1 is LNHDA and CDR2 SQIVND (reference sequence). This CDR3 contains 15 residues. Trimming took off 3 bases at V and 5 bases at J, with 16 bases between the two ends. The CDR3: CASSIPQGRETEAFF. DNA of the CDR3: TGTGCCAGTAGTATTCCCCAGGGTCGGGAGACTGAAGCTTTCTTT.

As for this clone: This may be a read error, as it is one base from a much larger clone. The V call is TRBV27, the J call TRBJ1-1; tentative D call: TRBD1 (6 bases). Germline CDR1 reads MNHEY; CDR2 reads SMNVEV (reference sequence). The CDR3 totals 13 residues. With 4 bases removed from V and 1 base from J, the gap between germline ends came to 7 bases. The CDR3 spells CASSWTANTEAFF. CDR3 nucleotides: TGTGCCAGCAGTTGGACAGCGAACACTGAAGCTTTCTTT.